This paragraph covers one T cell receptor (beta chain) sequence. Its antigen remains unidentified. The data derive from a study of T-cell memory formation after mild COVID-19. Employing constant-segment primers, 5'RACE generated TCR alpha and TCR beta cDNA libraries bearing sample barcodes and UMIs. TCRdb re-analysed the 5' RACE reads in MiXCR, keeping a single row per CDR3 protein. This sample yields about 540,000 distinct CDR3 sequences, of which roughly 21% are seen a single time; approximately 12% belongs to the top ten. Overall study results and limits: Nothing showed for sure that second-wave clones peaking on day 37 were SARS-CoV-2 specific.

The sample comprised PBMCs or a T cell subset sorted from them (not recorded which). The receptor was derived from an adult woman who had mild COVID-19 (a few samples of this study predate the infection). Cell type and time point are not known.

The CDR3 coding sequence is TGTGCCAGCGGGCTAGGGAATTACGAGCAGTACTTC. Its protein is CASGLGNYEQYF. V and J are TRBV12-3 or TRBV12-4 and TRBJ2-7; D call uncertain. Trimming removed 8 bases at V and 4 bases at J, with 12 bases between. The CDR3 covers 12 residues.